These 13 T cell receptor beta chains were all obtained from the same sample, sequenced in a study of patients and donors after allogeneic stem cell transplantation (dated by TCRdb to 2019 to 2021). Libraries were prepared through RT-PCR. The sequencer was a NextSeq 550. The public reads were reprocessed in TCRdb via fastp at Q25 and MiXCR, keeping in-frame beta chains. Each record represents a unique CDR3 protein, reported with the most common genes and DNA among its rows. The sample yields some 880,000 distinct CDR3 sequences; about 20% were counted once. 5.5% to 6.5% of the sample comes from the top ten. The sequenced sample was blood, either unsorted or a sorted T cell fraction (not recorded which). Receptors originate from a human donor who was either an allogeneic HSCT recipient or a stem cell or donor lymphocyte infusion donor (not recorded which). It is not recorded whose cells these are; they may come from a transplant donor.

The chain is built from TRBV25-1 and TRBJ2-7; 7 positions agree with TRBD2. V lost 3 bases, J lost 4 bases, and 6 bases stayed unmatched. Per the germline V gene, CDR1 is MGHDK and CDR2 is SYGVNS. CDR3 length: 14 residues. Here the CDR3 DNA reads TGTGCCAGCAGTGATCCGGGCGGGAGTTACGAGCAGTACTTC. It is translated as CASSDPGGSYEQYF.

This clonotype was found many times. CDR3 amino acids: CASTVGGGVGQPQHF. In nucleotides, the CDR3 is TGTGCCTCGACGGTCGGGGGGGGCGTAGGGCAGCCCCAGCATTTT. The V and J genes are TRBV10-3 and TRBJ1-5, with TRBD1 as a possible D gene (6 bases). Per the germline V gene, CDR1 is ENHRY and CDR2 is SYGVKD. V gave up 11 bases and J gave up 7 bases, with 24 bases separating them. This CDR3 has 15 residues.

The chain uses TRBV21-1 and TRBJ1-5. TRBV21-1 is designated a pseudogene. This CDR3 region has 16 residues. CDR3 coding DNA: TGTGCCAGCAGCAGTTACAGCCCTTATAGCAATCAGCCCCAGCATTTT. Translated, it gives CASSSYSPYSNQPQHF.

The V and J genes are TRBV4-1 and TRBJ1-1; D is perhaps TRBD1 (6 bases). The CDR3 is made up of 16 amino acids. V lost 0 bases to trimming and J lost 0 bases, with 11 bases between them. Germline V lookup: CDR1 MGHRA, CDR2 YSYEKL. DNA for the CDR3: TGCGCCAGCAGCCAAGAACAGGGAAGCATGAACACTGAAGCTTTCTTT. It translates to CASSQEQGSMNTEAFF.

This clonotype was found many times. The chain joins TRBV4-3 to TRBJ1-5; D gene uncertain. This CDR3 comprises 15 residues. CDR1 and CDR2 (germline): LGHNA, YSLEER. V was cut by 1 base and J by 4 bases, with 11 bases left in between. The CDR3, as DNA: TGCGCCAGCAGCCAAGGGGCCGGGTTTAATCAGCCCCAGCATTTT. Residues: CASSQGAGFNQPQHF.

The V call is TRBV6-2 or TRBV6-3, the J call TRBJ1-1; the D is unclear. Looked up from germline, CDR1 is MNHEY and CDR2 is SVGEGT. The CDR3 has 16 amino acids. Trimming pared 1 base from V and 2 bases from J, leaving 14 bases between. The CDR3 sequence: CASSYWKSRTNTEAFF. The CDR3 coding sequence is TGTGCCAGCAGTTACTGGAAAAGTAGAACCAACACTGAAGCTTTCTTT.

This clonotype has more than one count but fewer than ten. CDR3 in DNA: TGCAGTGCTAGTCTCAGCGGGGCCACAGATACGCAGTATTTT. This encodes CSASLSGATDTQYF. The chain links TRBV20-1 to TRBJ2-3; 7 nucleotides align to TRBD2. The CDR3 spans 14 residues. Unmatched junction bases numbered 5, after V lost 3 bases and J lost 2 bases. Germline-derived CDR1 and CDR2 are DFQATT and SNEGSKA (reference sequence).

The V and J genes are TRBV2 and TRBJ2-1, with a weak D call TRBD2 (5 bases). The germline gives CDR1 SNHLY, CDR2 FYNNEI. The CDR3 contains 16 residues. Trimming removed 4 bases at V and 1 base at J, with 14 bases between. In nucleotides, the CDR3 is TGTGCCAGCAGTGGAAGGGCGGGTCCATCCTACAATGAGCAGTTCTTC. It codes for CASSGRAGPSYNEQFF.

This clonotype was observed a few times. This chain joins TRBV5-1 and TRBJ1-1, with D uncertain. This CDR3 has 14 residues. Trimming removed 1 base from V and 3 bases from J, with 10 bases in between. Germline V lookup: CDR1 SGHRS, CDR2 YFSETQ. CDR3 bases: TGCGCCAGCAGCTTGAAATCGCGAGACACTGAAGCTTTCTTT. As protein: CASSLKSRDTEAFF. Filled out from reference TRBV5-1 and TRBJ1-1, the complete variable domain reads KAGVTQTPRYLIKTRGQQVTLSCSPISGHRSVSWYQQTPGQGLQFLFEYFSETQRNKGNFPGRFSGRQFSNSRSEMNVSTLELGDSALYLCASSLKSRDTEAFFGQGTRLTVV.

This clonotype was detected a few times. This chain joins TRBV5-1 and TRBJ2-7, with a tentative D call TRBD2 (6 bases). Germline CDR1 is SGHRS and CDR2 is YFSETQ. V was trimmed by 4 bases and J by 3 bases, leaving 11 bases between them. The CDR3 extends over 13 amino acids. The CDR3 DNA sequence: TGCGCCAGCAGCCACCCGGGGGTCTACGAGCAGTACTTC. This codes for CASSHPGVYEQYF.

This clonotype has just a few counts. This chain connects TRBV7-9 to TRBJ1-2; 8 bases are a match to TRBD1. Losses at the gene ends were 4 bases for V and 3 bases for J; bases not matched to a gene: 4. The CDR3 contains 14 residues. Per germline, CDR1 SEHNR and CDR2 FQNEAQ (reference sequence). CDR3 in amino acids: CASSSGGSHYGYTF. The CDR3 region has the DNA TGTGCCAGCAGCTCAGGGGGCTCACACTATGGCTACACCTTC.

This clonotype was recorded at least ten times. V is TRBV12-3 or TRBV12-4 and J is TRBJ2-7, with D possibly TRBD1 on 6 matching bases. Trimming pared 4 bases from V and 4 bases from J, leaving 11 bases between. This CDR3 region has 13 residues. The DNA for the CDR3 is TGTGCCAGCAGTTCTAGGACAGCTTACGAGCAGTACTTC. Its translation is CASSSRTAYEQYF.

The table lists this clonotype with many counts. The rearrangement joins TRBV10-3 to TRBJ1-1; D unresolved. This CDR3 region has 13 residues. Germline CDR1 reads ENHRY; CDR2 reads SYGVKD. V lost 4 bases, J lost 1 base, and 7 bases lay in between. The CDR3 spells CAISVWENTEAFF. The DNA of the CDR3 is TGTGCCATCAGTGTCTGGGAGAACACTGAAGCTTTCTTT.